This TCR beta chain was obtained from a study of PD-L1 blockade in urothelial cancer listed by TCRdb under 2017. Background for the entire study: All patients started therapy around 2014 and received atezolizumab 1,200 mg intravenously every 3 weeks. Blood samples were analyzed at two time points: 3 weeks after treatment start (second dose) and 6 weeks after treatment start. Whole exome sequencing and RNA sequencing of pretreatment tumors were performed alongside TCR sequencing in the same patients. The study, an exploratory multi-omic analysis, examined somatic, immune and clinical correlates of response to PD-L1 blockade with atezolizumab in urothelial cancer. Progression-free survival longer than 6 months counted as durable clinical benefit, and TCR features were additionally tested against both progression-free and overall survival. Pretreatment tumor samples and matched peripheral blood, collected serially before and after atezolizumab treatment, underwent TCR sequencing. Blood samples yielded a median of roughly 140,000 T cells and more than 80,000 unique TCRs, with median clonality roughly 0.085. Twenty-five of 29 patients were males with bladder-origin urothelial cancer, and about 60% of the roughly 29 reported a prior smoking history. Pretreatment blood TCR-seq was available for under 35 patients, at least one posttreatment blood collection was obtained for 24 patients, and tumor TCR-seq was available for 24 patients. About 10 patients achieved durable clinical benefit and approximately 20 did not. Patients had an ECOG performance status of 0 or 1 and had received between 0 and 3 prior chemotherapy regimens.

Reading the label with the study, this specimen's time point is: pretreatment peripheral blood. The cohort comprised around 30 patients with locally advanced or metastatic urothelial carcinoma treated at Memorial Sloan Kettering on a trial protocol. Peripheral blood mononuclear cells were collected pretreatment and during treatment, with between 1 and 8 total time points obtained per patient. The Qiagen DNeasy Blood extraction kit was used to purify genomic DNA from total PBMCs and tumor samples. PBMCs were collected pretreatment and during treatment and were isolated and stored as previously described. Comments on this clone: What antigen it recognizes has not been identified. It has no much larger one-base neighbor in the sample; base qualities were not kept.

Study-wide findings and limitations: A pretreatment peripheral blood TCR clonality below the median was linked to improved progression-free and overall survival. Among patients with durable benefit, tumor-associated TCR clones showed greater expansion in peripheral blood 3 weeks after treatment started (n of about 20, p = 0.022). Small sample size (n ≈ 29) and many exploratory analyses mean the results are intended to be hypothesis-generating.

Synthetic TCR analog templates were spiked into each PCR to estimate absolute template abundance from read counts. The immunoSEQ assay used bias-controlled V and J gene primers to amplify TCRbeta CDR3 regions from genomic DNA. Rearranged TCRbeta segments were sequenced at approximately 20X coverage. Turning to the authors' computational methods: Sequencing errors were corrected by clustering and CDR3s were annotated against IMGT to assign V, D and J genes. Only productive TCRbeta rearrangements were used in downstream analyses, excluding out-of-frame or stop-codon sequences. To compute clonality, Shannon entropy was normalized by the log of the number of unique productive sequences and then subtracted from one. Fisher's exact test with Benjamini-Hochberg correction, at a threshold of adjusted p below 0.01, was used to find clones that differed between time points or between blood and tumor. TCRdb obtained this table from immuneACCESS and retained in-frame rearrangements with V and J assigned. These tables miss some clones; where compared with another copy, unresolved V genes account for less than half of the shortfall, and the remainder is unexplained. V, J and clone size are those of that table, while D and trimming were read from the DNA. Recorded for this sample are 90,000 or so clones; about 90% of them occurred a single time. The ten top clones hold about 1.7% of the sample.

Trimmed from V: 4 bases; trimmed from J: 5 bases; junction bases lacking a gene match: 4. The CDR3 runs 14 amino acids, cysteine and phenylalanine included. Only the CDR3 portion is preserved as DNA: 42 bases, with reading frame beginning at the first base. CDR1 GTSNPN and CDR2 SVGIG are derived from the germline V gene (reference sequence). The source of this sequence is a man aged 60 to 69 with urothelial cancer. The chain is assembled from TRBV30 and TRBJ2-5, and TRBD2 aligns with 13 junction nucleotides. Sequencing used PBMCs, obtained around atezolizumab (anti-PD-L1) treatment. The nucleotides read TGTGCCTGGAATCCGGGACTAGCGGGGGAGACCCAGTACTTC. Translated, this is CAWNPGLAGETQYF.